A selection of T cell receptor beta chains follows, all from one sample in a study of T cell responses to AZD1222 COVID-19 vaccine. Assay: immunoSEQ multiplex PCR; the TCRdb copy retains only in-frame clones and omits some. The table includes 60,000 to 70,000 clones, around 86% detected once. Sequenced here: peripheral blood, sampled on day 0 of AZD1222 vaccination. The origin of the receptors is an adult in good health. The CDR3 runs from the conserved cysteine through the conserved F or W. The order of the fields is V gene, J gene, D gene, clone size, CDR3 DNA, CDR3 protein. A D gene is named only where the DNA matches it firmly. Size values are once, few and many counts, or a class for expanded clones, and some rows have none.

V gene: TRBV7-2
J gene: TRBJ2-3
D gene: .
clone size: .
CDR3 DNA: TGTGCCAGCAGCCCCCCCCCGGGGGCTACCAATACGCAGTATTTT
CDR3 protein: CASSPPPGATNTQYF

V gene: TRBV5-6
J gene: TRBJ1-2
D gene: .
clone size: .
CDR3 DNA: TGTGCCAGCAGCTCTCGAGGGGTCGGAAACTATGGCTACACCTTC
CDR3 protein: CASSSRGVGNYGYTF

V gene: TRBV28
J gene: TRBJ2-1
D gene: .
clone size: few
CDR3 DNA: TGTGCCAGCAGCACCTACAATGAGCAGTTCTTC
CDR3 protein: CASSTYNEQFF

V gene: TRBV10-3
J gene: TRBJ2-2
D gene: .
clone size: .
CDR3 DNA: TGTGCCAATTCACAGGAGTTCGCGAACACCGGGGAGCTGTTTTTT
CDR3 protein: CANSQEFANTGELFF

V gene: TRBV19
J gene: TRBJ1-1
D gene: .
clone size: .
CDR3 DNA: TGTGCCAGTAGACGGGAGCAGACCACTGAAGCTTTCTTT
CDR3 protein: CASRREQTTEAFF

V gene: TRBV6-6
J gene: TRBJ1-2
D gene: TRBD1
clone size: .
CDR3 DNA: TGTGCCAGCAGTAAAGGACAGGGGGCCCAGGACTATGGCTACACCTTC
CDR3 protein: CASSKGQGAQDYGYTF

V gene: TRBV5-1
J gene: TRBJ1-1
D gene: .
clone size: .
CDR3 DNA: TGCGCCAGCAGTTCCCGGTTGAACACTGAAGCTTTCTTT
CDR3 protein: CASSSRLNTEAFF

V gene: TRBV10-3
J gene: TRBJ2-2
D gene: TRBD1
clone size: .
CDR3 DNA: TGTGCCATCAGGGGGACAGGGATATCTAACACCGGGGAGCTGTTTTTT
CDR3 protein: CAIRGTGISNTGELFF

V gene: TRBV5-1
J gene: TRBJ2-1
D gene: .
clone size: .
CDR3 DNA: TGCGCCAGCAGCTGGGGGGAGATCAGTGAGCAGTTCTTC
CDR3 protein: CASSWGEISEQFF

V gene: TRBV19
J gene: TRBJ1-5
D gene: .
clone size: .
CDR3 DNA: TGTGCCAGTAGCGAGGCGGGAGGGCCCCAGCATTTT
CDR3 protein: CASSEAGGPQHF

V gene: TRBV6-5
J gene: TRBJ1-3
D gene: .
clone size: .
CDR3 DNA: TGTGCCAGCAGTACACATGTAAACTCTGGAAACACCATATATTTT
CDR3 protein: CASSTHVNSGNTIYF

V gene: TRBV30
J gene: TRBJ2-5
D gene: .
clone size: .
CDR3 DNA: TGTGCCTGGTACGACCAGGGGAGGCGAGAGACCCAGTACTTC
CDR3 protein: CAWYDQGRRETQYF

V gene: TRBV7-8
J gene: TRBJ1-6
D gene: .
clone size: .
CDR3 DNA: TGTGCCAGCAGCTTAGCGTTTCCGGGGGTGGAACCCCTCCACTTT
CDR3 protein: CASSLAFPGVEPLHF

V gene: TRBV27
J gene: TRBJ1-1
D gene: .
clone size: .
CDR3 DNA: TGTGCCAGCAGTTCTATGAACACTGAAGCTTTCTTT
CDR3 protein: CASSSMNTEAFF

V gene: TRBV6-5
J gene: TRBJ1-2
D gene: .
clone size: few
CDR3 DNA: TGTGCCAGCAGTTACTCGAGGTCAGGGTTCCGGGGCTACACCTTC
CDR3 protein: CASSYSRSGFRGYTF

V gene: TRBV5-1
J gene: TRBJ1-1
D gene: TRBD1
clone size: .
CDR3 DNA: TGCGCCAGCAGCTTCGGACAGGGAAACACTGAAGCTTTCTTT
CDR3 protein: CASSFGQGNTEAFF

V gene: TRBV5-1
J gene: TRBJ1-1
D gene: .
clone size: .
CDR3 DNA: TGCGCCAGCAGCTTGGCCCAGGGAGGGCTGCCGAACACTGAAGCTTTCTTT
CDR3 protein: CASSLAQGGLPNTEAFF

V gene: TRBV10-3
J gene: TRBJ1-1
D gene: .
clone size: .
CDR3 DNA: TGTGCCATCAGTGTATCCAGCTTGAACACTGAAGCTTTCTTT
CDR3 protein: CAISVSSLNTEAFF

V gene: TRBV6-5
J gene: TRBJ1-2
D gene: TRBD1
clone size: few
CDR3 DNA: TGTGCCAGCGAGAGAGGACAGGCCTATGGCTACACCTTC
CDR3 protein: CASERGQAYGYTF

V gene: TRBV18
J gene: TRBJ2-1
D gene: TRBD2
clone size: .
CDR3 DNA: TGTGCCAGCTCACCACCGGGCGGGGGGATCGACAATGAGCAGTTCTTC
CDR3 protein: CASSPPGGGIDNEQFF

V gene: TRBV11-3
J gene: TRBJ1-1
D gene: TRBD1
clone size: .
CDR3 DNA: TGTGCCAGCAGCTTAGAGGGACAGGGGGCGAGGGACACTGAAGCTTTCTTT
CDR3 protein: CASSLEGQGARDTEAFF